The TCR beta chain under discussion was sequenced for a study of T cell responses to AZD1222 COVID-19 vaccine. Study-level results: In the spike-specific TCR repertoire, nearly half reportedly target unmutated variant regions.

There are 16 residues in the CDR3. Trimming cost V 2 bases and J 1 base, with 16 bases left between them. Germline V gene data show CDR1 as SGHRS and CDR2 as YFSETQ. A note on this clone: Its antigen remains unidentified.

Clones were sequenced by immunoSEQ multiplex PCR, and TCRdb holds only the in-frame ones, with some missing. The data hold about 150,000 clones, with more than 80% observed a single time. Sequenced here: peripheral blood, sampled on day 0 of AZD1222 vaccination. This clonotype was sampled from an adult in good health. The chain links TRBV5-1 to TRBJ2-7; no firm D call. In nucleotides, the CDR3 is TGCGCCAGCAGCTTAATCTCTAGTACAGTGTCCTACGAGCAGTACTTC. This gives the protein CASSLISSTVSYEQYF.